A single sample gave rise to the 27 T cell receptor beta chains below, sequenced in a study of Ad26.COV2.S vaccination and SARS-CoV-2 variants (dated by TCRdb to the early 2020s). The sample's treatment or condition label, decoded: 19 received Ad26.COV2.S at low or high dose, single or two shots; about 5 received placebo; per-sample allocation not given. Repertoires of vaccine and placebo recipients were sequenced from samples taken on day 63 after the first injection. The library was made by the immunoSEQ multiplex PCR assay. TCRdb mirrors the immuneACCESS table, restricted to in-frame sequences. Some clones are absent from its copies; in checked studies, under half trace to an unresolved V gene, and the reason for the others is unknown. This sample has roughly 420,000 clones in its table, and approximately 87% of those were observed once. The top ten clones comprise around 3.6% of the sample.

This specimen was peripheral blood, taken in a trial of Ad26.COV2.S vaccine versus placebo. These receptors all stem from a person between 18 and 59 years old who received the Ad26.COV2.S COVID-19 vaccine or a placebo.

The chain combines TRBV14 with TRBJ2-5; TRBD2 matches at 13 bases. Germline lookup yields CDR1 SGHDN and CDR2 FVKESK. With V trimmed by 2 bases and J by 1 base, 1 base remained unmatched. This CDR3 region has 16 residues. The CDR3 coding sequence is TGTGCCAGCAGCCAAACTAGCGGGGGGGCCCAAGAGACCCAGTACTTC. Translating it yields CASSQTSGGAQETQYF.

The chain uses TRBV11-2 and TRBJ1-1; D might be TRBD1 (5 bases). V was pared by 5 bases and J by 7 bases, with 20 bases between. The CDR3 is made up of 15 amino acids. The germline CDR1 and CDR2 sequences are SGHAT and FQNNGV. CDR3 sequence (DNA): TGTGCCAGCAGCGTCTTCGGGGCCCCCCATAATGAAGCTTTCTTT. Translating gives CASSVFGAPHNEAFF.

The gene calls are TRBV25-1 and TRBJ1-4, with unresolved D. Germline V CDR1 and CDR2: MGHDK, SYGVNS. The CDR3 loop spans 14 amino acids. With 8 bases removed from V and 2 bases from J, the gap between germline ends came to 12 bases. The CDR3 spells CASGQTDTNEKLFF. CDR3 bases: TGTGCCAGCGGGCAGACGGATACTAATGAAAAACTGTTTTTT.

The chain links TRBV30 to TRBJ1-4, with 7 bases matching TRBD1. The trim removed 1 base at V and 4 bases at J, leaving 3 bases unmatched. CDR1 is GTSNPN and CDR2 is SVGIG in the germline V gene (reference sequence). The CDR3 sequence is 14 residues long. CDR3 nucleotides: TGTGCCTGGAGTGGGGACAGCATTAATGAAAAACTGTTTTTT. Protein sequence: CAWSGDSINEKLFF.

J is TRBJ2-7 and V is TRBV13, with TRBD1 identical over 7 bases. CDR3 length: 15 amino acids. Unmatched junction bases numbered 12, after V lost 2 bases and J lost 8 bases. CDR1 and CDR2 (germline): PRHDT, FYEKMQ (reference sequence). CDR3 sequence: CASSLYRDSLLQQYF. The CDR3 nucleotides are TGTGCCAGCAGCTTATATCGGGACAGCTTATTACAGCAGTACTTC.

This chain connects TRBV6-5 to TRBJ2-3; 10 positions agree with TRBD1. From germline, CDR1 is MNHEY and CDR2 SVGAGI. Germline trimming cut 6 bases from V and 7 bases from J; bases unmatched to any gene: 7. This CDR3 region has 14 residues. This CDR3 reads CASSPGTGDHTQYF. The CDR3 DNA reads TGTGCCAGCAGCCCCGGGACAGGGGATCATACGCAGTATTTT.

The rearrangement uses TRBV24-1 and TRBJ2-3; the D is unclear. Germline CDR1 reads KGHDR; CDR2 reads SFDVKD. The V end lost 3 bases, the J end lost 0 bases, and 9 bases lay between the germline ends. This CDR3 spans 15 amino acids. CDR3 sequence (DNA): TGTGCCACCAGTGATCCCTGGGGTAGCACAGATACGCAGTATTTT. It specifies CATSDPWGSTDTQYF.

The rearrangement uses TRBV5-1 and TRBJ1-3; D perhaps matches TRBD1 (6 bases). Germline-derived CDR1 and CDR2 are SGHRS and YFSETQ. The CDR3 has 15 amino acids. V shed 0 bases and J shed 4 bases, with 11 bases lying between them. The CDR3 here is CASSLEGTLGNTIYF. CDR3 bases: TGCGCCAGCAGCTTGGAGGGGACACTCGGAAACACCATATATTTT.

The rearrangement joins TRBV7-8 to TRBJ2-7; D might be TRBD1 (5 bases). The CDR3 consists of 15 residues. The germline V and J ends were trimmed by 2 bases and 0 bases, with 11 bases remaining between them. CDR1 and CDR2 (germline): SGHVS, FQNEAQ. Written as DNA, the CDR3 is TGTGCCAGCAGCTTACTTGCAGGGCCCTCCTACGAGCAGTACTTC. Translating gives CASSLLAGPSYEQYF.

This chain connects TRBV19 to TRBJ2-1; D ambiguous. This CDR3 region has 12 residues. Trimming cost V 3 bases and J 10 bases, with 10 bases left between them. Germline V lookup: CDR1 LNHDA, CDR2 SQIVND (reference sequence). The CDR3 bases are TGTGCCAGTAGTATCGCAGCCGGGGAGCAGTTCTTC. It translates to CASSIAAGEQFF.

This sequence joins TRBV19 and TRBJ1-6; weak D call: TRBD1 (5 bases). In germline, CDR1 is LNHDA, CDR2 SQIVND (reference sequence). V was pared by 4 bases and J by 7 bases, with 20 bases between. The CDR3 is 17 amino acids. Here the CDR3 DNA reads TGTGCCAGTAGTACAAGACAGACCCGACTACGAAATTCACCCCTCCACTTT. It encodes CASSTRQTRLRNSPLHF.

V is TRBV6-4 and J is TRBJ2-7; D possibly corresponds to TRBD2 (6 bases). The germline gives CDR1 MRHNA, CDR2 SNTAGT. V lost 5 bases and J lost 6, with 20 bases in between. The CDR3 loop spans 15 amino acids. This chain's CDR3 is CASSSASDYGFEQYF. CDR3 bases: TGTGCCAGCAGTTCGGCATCGGACTACGGATTCGAGCAGTACTTC.

The rearrangement joins TRBV19 to TRBJ1-2, with D perhaps matching TRBD1 (5 bases). This CDR3 comprises 15 residues. Per the germline V gene, CDR1 is LNHDA and CDR2 is SQIVND (reference sequence). The V end was cut by 8 bases, the J end by 2 bases, with 18 bases between. CDR3 protein: CASPLRGGANYGYTF. CDR3 nucleotide sequence: TGTGCCAGTCCGCTACGGGGCGGGGCCAACTATGGCTACACCTTC.

The chain couples TRBV27 to TRBJ2-3; D is possibly TRBD1 or TRBD2 (5 bases each). The CDR3 runs to 18 residues. The germline V gene encodes CDR1 MNHEY and CDR2 SMNVEV (reference sequence). The V gene lost 0 bases and the J gene lost 1 base, with 17 bases spanning the gap. The CDR3 spells CASSLSGQLGPGTDTQYF. As DNA, the CDR3 is TGTGCCAGCAGTTTATCGGGGCAACTAGGGCCTGGCACAGATACGCAGTATTTT.

The gene calls are TRBV29-1 and TRBJ1-4; D is possibly TRBD1 (6 bases). The CDR3 is 16 residues long. Germline lookup yields CDR1 SQVTM and CDR2 ANQGSEA. Deletions cut 1 base from V and 3 bases from J, with 15 bases between. CDR3 loop: CSVEGRTGNANEKLFF. CDR3 nucleotide sequence: TGCAGCGTTGAAGGGCGAACAGGGAATGCTAATGAAAAACTGTTTTTT.

The chain links TRBV24-1 to TRBJ2-5; D remains unclear. Per germline, CDR1 KGHDR and CDR2 SFDVKD. The CDR3 is made up of 14 amino acids. Trimming stripped 3 bases from V and 2 bases from J, with 9 bases between. CDR3 bases: TGTGCCACCAGTGATCCGGGTTCTCAAGAGACCCAGTACTTC. The encoded protein is CATSDPGSQETQYF.

The table lists this clone with a count of one. This chain connects TRBV27 to TRBJ1-6, with a weak D call TRBD1 (6 bases). The V end lost 6 bases, the J end lost 6 bases, and 18 bases lay between the germline ends. CDR1 is MNHEY and CDR2 is SMNVEV in the germline V gene (reference sequence). The CDR3 has 16 residues. CDR3 DNA: TGTGCCAGCAGCGCGTCGGGACATAACACTAATTCACCCCTCCACTTT. Amino acids: CASSASGHNTNSPLHF.

V gene TRBV6-4 combines with J gene TRBJ1-2; D not certain. The V and J ends lost 7 bases and 0 bases respectively, with 12 bases between them. The CDR3 has 14 residues. Germline loops: CDR1 MRHNA, CDR2 SNTAGT. Here the CDR3 reads CASTMEGSNYGYTF. For the CDR3, the DNA is TGTGCCAGCACCATGGAGGGATCTAACTATGGCTACACCTTC.

The chain recombines TRBV5-5 with TRBJ2-7, with 10 nucleotides matching TRBD2. V lost 2 bases, J lost 2 bases, and 7 bases stayed unmatched. Germline V gene sequence: CDR1 SGHKS, CDR2 YYEKEE (reference sequence). This CDR3 is built from 16 residues. The CDR3 loop is CASSFLSSGGTYEQYF. The CDR3 nucleotides read TGTGCCAGCAGCTTTCTCTCTAGCGGGGGAACCTACGAGCAGTACTTC.

The chain links TRBV18 to TRBJ2-6; weak D call: TRBD1 (5 bases). Germline CDR1 is KGHSH and CDR2 is LQKENI. V was trimmed by 0 bases and J by 0 bases, leaving 15 bases between them. This CDR3 is 19 amino acids long. The CDR3, as DNA: TGTGCCAGCTCACCACCGGAACAGGCTCTACTCTCTGGGGCCAACGTCCTGACTTTC. Its protein product is CASSPPEQALLSGANVLTF.

V and J are TRBV13 and TRBJ2-7; tentative D call: TRBD1 (6 bases). The germline V gene has CDR1 PRHDT and CDR2 FYEKMQ (reference sequence). V lost 3 bases and J lost 3, with 9 bases in between. There are 13 residues in the CDR3. The CDR3 sequence is CASSLQGIYEQYF. In DNA form, the CDR3 reads TGTGCCAGCAGCTTGCAGGGGATCTACGAGCAGTACTTC.

The chain joins TRBV11-2 to TRBJ1-6; unclear D gene. The CDR3 has 14 amino acids. Looked up from germline, CDR1 is SGHAT and CDR2 is FQNNGV. Between the trimmed V and J ends, which lost 2 bases and 7 bases, there was a span of 9 bases. CDR3 protein: CASSLRSGNSPLHF. The CDR3 DNA is TGTGCCAGCAGCTTAAGGTCAGGAAATTCACCCCTCCACTTT.

The rearrangement joins TRBV6-2 or TRBV6-3 to TRBJ2-3; D gene uncertain. Germline assignment: CDR1 MNHEY and CDR2 SVGEGT. Trimming shortened V by 0 bases and J by 10 bases, and 8 bases separated the two germline ends. CDR3 size: 12 residues. CDR3: CASSYSGSAQYF. Written as DNA, the CDR3 is TGTGCCAGCAGTTACTCCGGAAGTGCGCAGTATTTT.

The genes are TRBV27 and TRBJ1-6; possibly TRBD1 for D (6 bases). The length of the CDR3 is 16 residues. Germline V gene lookup returns CDR1 MNHEY and CDR2 SMNVEV (reference sequence). V lost 6 bases to trimming and J lost 0 bases, with 12 bases between them. The CDR3 loop reads CASSHGQRSYNSPLHF. CDR3 bases: TGTGCCAGCAGCCATGGACAGCGCTCCTATAATTCACCCCTCCACTTT.

The gene calls are TRBV6-5 and TRBJ1-4; D is unresolved. Germline V gives CDR1 MNHEY, CDR2 SVGAGI. V dropped 2 bases and J dropped 4 bases, with 8 bases sitting between them. This CDR3 has 14 residues. Here the CDR3 DNA reads TGTGCCAGCAGTTACGGACTGAATAATGAAAAACTGTTTTTT. Translation: CASSYGLNNEKLFF.

The rearrangement joins TRBV11-2 to TRBJ2-7; D may correspond to TRBD1 or TRBD2 (6 bases each). This CDR3 has 17 amino acids. Trimming shortened V by 5 bases and J by 3 bases, and 23 bases separated the two germline ends. Germline values: CDR1 SGHAT, CDR2 FQNNGV. The CDR3 sequence is CASSPMGTGARDYEQYF. In DNA form, the CDR3 reads TGTGCCAGCAGCCCTATGGGCACGGGGGCGCGAGACTACGAGCAGTACTTC.

The chain carries TRBV7-2 and TRBJ2-1; 8 bases agree with TRBD1. Germline assignment: CDR1 SGHTA and CDR2 FQGNSA. The CDR3 has 15 amino acids. Trimming removed 6 bases from V and 0 bases from J; junction bases left unmatched: 4. The CDR3 loop is CASRRTGGSYNEQFF. CDR3 sequence (DNA): TGTGCCAGCAGGCGAACAGGGGGCTCCTACAATGAGCAGTTCTTC. Combining the CDR3 with reference TRBV7-2 and TRBJ2-1 gives the whole variable domain GAGVSQSPSNKVTEKGKDVELRCDPISGHTALYWYRQSLGQGLEFLIYFQGNSAPDKSGLPSDRFSAERTGGSVSTLTIQRTQQEDSAVYLCASRRTGGSYNEQFFGPGTRLTVL.